This T cell receptor beta chain was captured by sequencing in a study of sequential checkpoint blockade in melanoma (dated by TCRdb to about 2019). Background on the whole study: In a 1:1 randomization, patients received either first-line nivolumab then ipilimumab (arm A) or ipilimumab then nivolumab (arm B). Maintenance nivolumab came after each of the two trial sequences. The study at large found these results: Validation of the response-prediction model combining TCR metrics and mutation burden is needed in larger, independent patient cohorts.

TCRbeta CDR3 regions were immunosequenced from genomic DNA with the immunoSEQ Assay. Before high-throughput sequencing, genomic DNA was amplified using bias-controlled multiplex PCR. For the original study's pipeline: To quantify the absolute abundance of each unique TCRbeta CDR3 region, the sequences were collapsed and filtered. Clonality was defined as 1 minus Pielou's evenness and was calculated using productive rearrangements only. A previously published method was used to identify clones whose frequencies were significantly greater in on-treatment samples than in baseline samples. TCRdb took this table from immuneACCESS and kept in-frame rearrangements with V and J called. Such tables lack part of the clones; where checked against another copy, unresolved V genes explain under half of the gap, and the rest is unexplained. D and trimming were read from the DNA, whereas the V and J calls and clone size are those reported in that table. The sample profile shows 5,500 to 6,500 clones; roughly half of them were found once. Together, the top ten hold roughly 29% of the sample.

Reading the germline V gene gives CDR1 MGHDK and CDR2 SYGVNS. From V the trimming removes 5 bases and from J it removes 5 bases, while the gene matches leave 6 bases of the junction unaccounted for. Including the terminal cysteine and phenylalanine, the CDR3 comprises 14 residues. The only DNA kept is the CDR3, 42 bases in frame from the first base. Interpreted using the paper, the treatment or condition label stands for: randomized to nivolumab then ipilimumab (arm A) or the reverse (arm B). Prior DNA-damaging chemotherapy had not been received by any trial patient. Thawed PBMCs were sorted on a FACS Aria II flow cytometer to isolate live CD3+CD8+ cells negative for CD19 and CD56. Samples came from patients with melanoma in CheckMate 064, a randomized, open-label phase II trial of sequential checkpoint blockade. Leukapheresis was used to collect peripheral blood mononuclear cells, which were then purified with Ficoll-Paque and frozen in human serum with about 10% DMSO. Right after sorting, the blood CD3+CD8+ cells were verified to be >95% pure, and DNA extraction followed.

Notes on this clone: Its specific antigen is unknown. Base qualities are not provided; no much larger clone lies one nucleotide away.

The rearranged segments are TRBV25-1 and TRBJ1-1; 9 bases in the middle match TRBD1. This receptor was taken from a human patient with melanoma. Some clones in this sample may be carry-over from other donors' samples. The sample was CD8+ T cells sorted from blood (inferred from file names), taken from a patient given nivolumab and ipilimumab in sequence. The CDR3: CASSPGQGSTEAFF. The nucleotide sequence is given as TGTGCCAGCAGTCCGGGACAGGGAAGTACTGAAGCTTTCTTT.